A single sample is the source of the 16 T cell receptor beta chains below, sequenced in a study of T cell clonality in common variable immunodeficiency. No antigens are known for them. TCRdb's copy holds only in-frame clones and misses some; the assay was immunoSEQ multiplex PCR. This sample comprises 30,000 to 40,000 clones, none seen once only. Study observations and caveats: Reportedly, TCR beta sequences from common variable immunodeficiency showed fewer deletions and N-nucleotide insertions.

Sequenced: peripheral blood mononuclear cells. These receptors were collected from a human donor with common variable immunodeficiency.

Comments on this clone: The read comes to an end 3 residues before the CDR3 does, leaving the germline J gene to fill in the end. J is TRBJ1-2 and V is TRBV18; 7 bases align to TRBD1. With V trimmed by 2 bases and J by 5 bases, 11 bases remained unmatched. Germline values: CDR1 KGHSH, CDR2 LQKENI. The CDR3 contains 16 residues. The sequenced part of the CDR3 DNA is TGTGCCAGCTCACCAGGCATGGGGGGACAGAAGTATGGC. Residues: CASSPGMGGQKYG. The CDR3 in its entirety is CASSPGMGGQKYGYTF.

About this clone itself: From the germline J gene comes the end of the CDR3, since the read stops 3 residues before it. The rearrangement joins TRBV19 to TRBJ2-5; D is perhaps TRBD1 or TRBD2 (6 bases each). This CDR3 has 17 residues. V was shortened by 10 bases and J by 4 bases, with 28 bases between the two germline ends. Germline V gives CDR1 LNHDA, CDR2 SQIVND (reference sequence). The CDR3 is CATRSNREVLKGETQYF. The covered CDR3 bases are TGTGCCACCCGCAGCAACAGGGAGGTTCTTAAGGGAGAGACC.

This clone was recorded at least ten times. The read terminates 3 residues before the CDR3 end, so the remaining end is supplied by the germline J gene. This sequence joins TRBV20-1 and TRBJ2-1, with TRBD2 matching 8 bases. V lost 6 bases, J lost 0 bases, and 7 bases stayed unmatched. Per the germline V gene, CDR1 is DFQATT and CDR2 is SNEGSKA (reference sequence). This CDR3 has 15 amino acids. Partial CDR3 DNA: TGCAGTGCCCCCGGGGGGGTAAGCTCCTACAATGAG. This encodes CSAPGGVSSYNE. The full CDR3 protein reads CSAPGGVSSYNEQFF.

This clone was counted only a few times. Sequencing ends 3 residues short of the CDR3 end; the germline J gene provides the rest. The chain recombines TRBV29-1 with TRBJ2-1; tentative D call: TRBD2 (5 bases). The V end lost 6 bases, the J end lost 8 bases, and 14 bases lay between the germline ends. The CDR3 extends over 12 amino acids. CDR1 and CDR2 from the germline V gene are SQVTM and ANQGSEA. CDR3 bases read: TGCAGCGTCGCAAGCGGACGCGATGAG. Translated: CSVASGRDE. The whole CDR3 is CSVASGRDEQFF.

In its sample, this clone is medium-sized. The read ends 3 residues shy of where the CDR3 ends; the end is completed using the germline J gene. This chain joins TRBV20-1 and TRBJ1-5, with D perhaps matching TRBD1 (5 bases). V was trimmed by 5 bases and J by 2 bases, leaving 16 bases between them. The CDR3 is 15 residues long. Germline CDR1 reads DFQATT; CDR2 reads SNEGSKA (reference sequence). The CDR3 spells CSAPRGGYGNQPQHF. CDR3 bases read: TGCAGTGCTCCTCGGGGGGGATATGGCAATCAGCCC.

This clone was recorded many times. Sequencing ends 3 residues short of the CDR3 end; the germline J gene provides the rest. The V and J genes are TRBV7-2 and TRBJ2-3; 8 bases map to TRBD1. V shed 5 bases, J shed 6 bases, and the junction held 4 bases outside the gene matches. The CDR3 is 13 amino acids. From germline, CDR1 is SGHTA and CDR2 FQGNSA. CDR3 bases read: TGTGCCAGCAGCCCGGACAGGGTGGATACG. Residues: CASSPDRVDT. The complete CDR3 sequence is CASSPDRVDTQYF.

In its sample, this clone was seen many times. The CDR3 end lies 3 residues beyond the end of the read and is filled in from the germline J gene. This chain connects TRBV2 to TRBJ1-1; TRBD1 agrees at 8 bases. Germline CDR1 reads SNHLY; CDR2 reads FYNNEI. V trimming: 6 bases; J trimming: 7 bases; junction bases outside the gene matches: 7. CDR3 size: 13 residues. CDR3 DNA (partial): TGTGCCAGCAGCGCGGACAGGGCGGATGAA. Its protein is CASSADRADE. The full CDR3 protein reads CASSADRADEAFF.

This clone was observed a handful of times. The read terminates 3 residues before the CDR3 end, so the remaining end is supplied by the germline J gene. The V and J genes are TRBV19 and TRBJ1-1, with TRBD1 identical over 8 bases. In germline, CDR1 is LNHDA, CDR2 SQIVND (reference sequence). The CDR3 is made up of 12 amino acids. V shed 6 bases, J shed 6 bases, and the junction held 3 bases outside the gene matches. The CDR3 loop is CASRKQGAEAFF. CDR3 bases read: TGTGCCAGTAGAAAACAGGGGGCTGAA.

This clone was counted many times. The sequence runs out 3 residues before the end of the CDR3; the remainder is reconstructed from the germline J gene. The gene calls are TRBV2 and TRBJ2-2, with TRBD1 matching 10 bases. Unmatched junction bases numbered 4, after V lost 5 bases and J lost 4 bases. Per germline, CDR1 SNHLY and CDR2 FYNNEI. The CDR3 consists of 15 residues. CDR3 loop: CASSLTGGGTGELFF. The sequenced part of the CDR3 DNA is TGTGCCAGCAGTCTGACAGGGGGCGGCACCGGGGAG.

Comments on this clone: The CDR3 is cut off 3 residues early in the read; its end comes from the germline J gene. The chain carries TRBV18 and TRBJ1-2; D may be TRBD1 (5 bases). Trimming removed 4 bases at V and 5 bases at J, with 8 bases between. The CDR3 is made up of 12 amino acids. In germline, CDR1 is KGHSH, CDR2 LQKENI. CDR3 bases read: TGTGCCAGCTCACAAGACAGATATGGC. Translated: CASSQDRYG. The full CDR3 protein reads CASSQDRYGYTF.

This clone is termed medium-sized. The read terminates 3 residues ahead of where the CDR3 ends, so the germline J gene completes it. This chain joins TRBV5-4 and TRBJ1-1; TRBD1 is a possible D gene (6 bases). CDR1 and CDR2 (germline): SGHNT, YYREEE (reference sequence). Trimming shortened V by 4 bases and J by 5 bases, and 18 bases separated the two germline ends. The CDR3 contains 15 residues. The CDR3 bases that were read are TGTGCCAGCAGCCCACAGGACAGAATGGGAACTGAA. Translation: CASSPQDRMGTE. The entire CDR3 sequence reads CASSPQDRMGTEAFF.

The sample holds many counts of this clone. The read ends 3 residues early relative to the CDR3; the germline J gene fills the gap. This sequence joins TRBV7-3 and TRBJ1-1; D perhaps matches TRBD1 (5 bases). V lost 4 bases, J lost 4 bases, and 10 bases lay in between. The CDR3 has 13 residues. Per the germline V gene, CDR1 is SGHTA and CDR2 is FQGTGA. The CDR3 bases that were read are TGTGCCAGCAGCTACCGACAGACCACTGAA. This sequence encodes CASSYRQTTE. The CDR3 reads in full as CASSYRQTTEAFF.

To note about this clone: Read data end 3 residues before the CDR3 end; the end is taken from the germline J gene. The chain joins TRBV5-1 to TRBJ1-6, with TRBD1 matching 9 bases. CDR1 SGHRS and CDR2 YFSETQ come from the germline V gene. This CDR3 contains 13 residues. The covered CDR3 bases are TGCGCCAGCCGGGACAGGGACGTCGGGCCC. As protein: CASRDRDVGP. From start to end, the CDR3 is CASRDRDVGPLHF. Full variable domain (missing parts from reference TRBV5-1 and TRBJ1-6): KAGVTQTPRYLIKTRGQQVTLSCSPISGHRSVSWYQQTPGQGLQFLFEYFSETQRNKGNFPGRFSGRQFSNSRSEMNVSTLELGDSALYLCASRDRDVGPLHFGNGTRLTVT.

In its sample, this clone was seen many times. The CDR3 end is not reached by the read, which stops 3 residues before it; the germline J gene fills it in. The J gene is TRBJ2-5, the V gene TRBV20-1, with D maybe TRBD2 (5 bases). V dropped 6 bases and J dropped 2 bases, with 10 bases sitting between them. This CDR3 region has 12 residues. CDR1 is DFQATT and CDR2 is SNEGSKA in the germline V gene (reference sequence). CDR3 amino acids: CSASAVQETQYF. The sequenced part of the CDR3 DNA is TGCAGTGCCTCAGCGGTACAAGAGACC.

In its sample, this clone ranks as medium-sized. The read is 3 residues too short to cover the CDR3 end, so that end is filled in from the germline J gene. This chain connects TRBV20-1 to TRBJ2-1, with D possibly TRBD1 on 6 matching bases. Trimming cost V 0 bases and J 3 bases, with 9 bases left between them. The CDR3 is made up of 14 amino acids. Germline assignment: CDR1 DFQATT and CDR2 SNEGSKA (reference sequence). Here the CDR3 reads CSARDEGDYNEQFF. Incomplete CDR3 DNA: TGCAGTGCTAGAGATGAGGGGGACTACAATGAG.

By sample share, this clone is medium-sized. The CDR3 loop is CASSLMGGTGQNIQYF. The sequenced part of the CDR3 DNA is TGTGCCAGCAGCTTGATGGGGGGGACAGGTCAAAACATT. The chain has TRBV5-4 and TRBJ2-4; tentative D call: TRBD1 (8 bases). The CDR3 extends 3 residues past the end of the read, so its final part is completed from the germline J gene. The germline V gene has CDR1 SGHNT and CDR2 YYREEE (reference sequence). V dropped 1 base and J dropped 5 bases, with 16 bases sitting between them. This CDR3 is 16 amino acids long.